These T cell receptor beta chains were read from a single sample in a study of cytomegalovirus exposure and HLA in healthy donors. Measured with immunoSEQ multiplex PCR; TCRdb has only the in-frame clones, and not every one. The sample data list under 65,000 clones. The sample taken for sequencing was PBMCs. The receptors originated from a woman aged 30 to 39 in good health and CMV-seropositive. Both conserved end residues are trimmed from each CDR3. A D gene is named only where the DNA matches it firmly.

cdr3_aa j_call v_call d_call
ASSPGRYEQY TRBJ2-7 TRBV4-1 NA
ATSDYFNRRQDRGETQY TRBJ2-5 TRBV10-3 NA
AWSSTRGEGYGYT TRBJ1-2 TRBV30 NA
ASKRTEGST TRBJ1-2 TRBV5-1 NA
ASSQDRGLGNIQY TRBJ2-4 TRBV4-1 TRBD1
ASSPVGGTDTQY TRBJ2-3 TRBV9 NA
ASSPQGQGLAGELF TRBJ2-2 TRBV18 TRBD1
ALGRGWPNNEQF TRBJ2-1 TRBV30 NA
ASSERGTNYGYT TRBJ1-2 TRBV6-1 NA
ASSRGENTEAF TRBJ1-1 TRBV11-2 NA
SVEWQGYYGYT TRBJ1-2 TRBV29-1 NA
AWRGSGGGSPLH TRBJ1-6 TRBV30 NA
ASSLGGPSSYEQY TRBJ2-7 TRBV5-4 NA
ASSSDSTSELF TRBJ2-2 TRBV7-9 NA
SGGAWDRGTEAF TRBJ1-1 TRBV29-1 TRBD1
ASSNTPSGLAEAF TRBJ1-1 TRBV19 NA
ASSDSGRQQF TRBJ2-1 TRBV19 TRBD2
ASAPLQLSSYEQY TRBJ2-7 TRBV12-5 NA
ASSDPTDTKNTGELF TRBJ2-2 TRBV6-1 NA
ASSQGGGRYEQY TRBJ2-7 TRBV14 NA
ASSLMSYTEAF TRBJ1-1 TRBV7-3 NA
AWSGGRGLRHEQY TRBJ2-7 TRBV30 NA
ASSLGTGGNSPLH TRBJ1-6 TRBV28 TRBD1
ATTDLYGYT TRBJ1-2 TRBV19 NA
ASSDSTDTQY TRBJ2-3 TRBV28 NA
TSSRTRNRDQYGYT TRBJ1-2 TRBV1 NA
ASSRPGRQKQF TRBJ2-1 TRBV6-1 NA
ASSLAEGLDTQY TRBJ2-3 TRBV5-1 NA
SVELGATNYGYT TRBJ1-2 TRBV29-1 NA
ASSLGSGLASDEQF TRBJ2-1 TRBV7-7 TRBD2
ASSEIGHGETQY TRBJ2-5 TRBV6-1 NA
ASSMVTGREQY TRBJ2-7 TRBV19 NA
ASSFEGAGSPLH TRBJ1-6 TRBV5-1 TRBD1
AWSPYTEAF TRBJ1-1 TRBV30 NA
ASSGQGYTEAF TRBJ1-1 TRBV2 TRBD1
ASSQSGTGAGEQY TRBJ2-7 TRBV4-1 TRBD1
ARQPGHTQETQY TRBJ2-5 TRBV12-1 NA
ASSDVGGRGETQY TRBJ2-5 TRBV7-2 TRBD2
ASSPGQIYGYT TRBJ1-2 TRBV5-1 NA
ASSLEGPNTEAF TRBJ1-1 TRBV5-6 NA
AWSRAGLQSGANVLT TRBJ2-6 TRBV30 NA
ASSSEEGGVGEQY TRBJ2-7 TRBV7-9 NA
ASSLSGSVYLVTGELF TRBJ2-2 TRBV27 TRBD2
ASNKREGSTGELF TRBJ2-2 TRBV5-1 TRBD2
AWSGALPNSPLH TRBJ1-6 TRBV30 NA
ASSLVSGVGTEAF TRBJ1-1 TRBV27 NA